This TCR beta chain was sequenced in a study of early T cells in non-severe SARS-CoV-2 infection. Background on the study: From unsorted whole blood, bulk RNA was sequenced, and the chains remained unpaired.

As for this clonotype: The antigen is undetermined.

With V trimmed by 4 bases and J by 1 base, 13 bases remained unmatched. Germline CDR1 SGDLS, CDR2 YYNGEE. The CDR3 is 18 amino acids. Study-level points and caveats: The VDJdb matching leaned toward anti-spike CD8 responses and overlooked private and CD4 specificities.

Individual cDNA molecules carried attached unique molecular identifiers. In TCRdb, the 5' RACE reads were re-called with MiXCR into one record per CDR3 protein. The sample records under 140,000 distinct CDR3 sequences, over 10% being singletons. The chain carries TRBV9 and TRBJ2-3; 9 positions agree with TRBD2. This TCR derives from an adult who was a healthcare worker with PCR-confirmed SARS-CoV-2 infection or an uninfected control (not recorded which). Sequencing was performed on whole blood, taken at baseline. CDR3 nucleotide sequence: TGTGCCAGCAGCACTAGGCATACCGTAGCGGGGGGCACAGATACGCAGTATTTT. Translated, it gives CASSTRHTVAGGTDTQYF.